A single sample is the source of the 7 T cell receptor beta chains below, sequenced in a study of a mutant IDH1 vaccine in newly diagnosed glioma. Time point in this sample: baseline, week 1 (first vaccination visit). The treatment here: pre-vaccination baseline after standard-of-care therapy. TCRdb keeps only in-frame clones here, not all; method: immunoSEQ multiplex PCR. Among about 59,000 clones listed, about nine tenths were seen once. This sample comprised PBMCs, obtained from a glioma patient treated with radiotherapy, temozolomide or both. The receptor set was obtained from a man aged 50 to 60 with glioma.

V and J are TRBV18 and TRBJ1-1; 7 bases are shared with TRBD1. Germline V gene lookup returns CDR1 KGHSH and CDR2 LQKENI. The CDR3 has 15 amino acids. J gave up 6 bases and V 2 bases, and 9 bases lay outside the gene matches. The DNA for the CDR3 is TGTGCCAGCTCACCAATAGACAGGGCGATGGCTGAAGCTTTCTTT. Its translation is CASSPIDRAMAEAFF.

In this sample, this clone turned up a few times. The chain combines TRBV20-1 with TRBJ2-5; D remains ambiguous. V was trimmed by 0 bases and J by 5 bases, leaving 4 bases between them. There are 11 residues in the CDR3. Germline-derived CDR1 and CDR2 are DFQATT and SNEGSKA (reference sequence). This CDR3 reads CSARDYETQYF. For the CDR3, the DNA is TGCAGTGCTAGAGATTACGAGACCCAGTACTTC.

The chain is built from TRBV10-3 and TRBJ2-6; 10 bases agree with TRBD1. V lost 10 bases, J lost 0 bases, and 9 bases stayed unmatched. This CDR3 spans 17 amino acids. Germline V gene sequence: CDR1 ENHRY, CDR2 SYGVKD. The CDR3 loop is CATGSRDRGSGANVLTF. In DNA, the CDR3 is TGTGCCACGGGATCCCGGGACAGGGGCTCTGGGGCCAACGTCCTGACTTTC.

The chain employs TRBV4-2 and TRBJ1-2, with no clear D. The CDR3 has 13 residues. The germline CDR1 and CDR2 sequences are LGHNA and YNFKEQ. The V end was cut by 3 bases, the J end by 4 bases, with 9 bases between. The CDR3 here is CASSHASTYGYTF. The CDR3 coding sequence is TGTGCCAGCAGCCATGCCTCTACCTATGGCTACACCTTC.

The V gene is TRBV5-1, the J gene TRBJ1-1; 10 positions match TRBD1. This CDR3 spans 16 amino acids. Germline CDR1 reads SGHRS; CDR2 reads YFSETQ. After removal of 3 bases from V and 4 bases from J, the junction contained 9 bases not matched to a gene. The CDR3 loop is CASSYGQGGRSTEAFF. CDR3 DNA sequence: TGCGCCAGCAGCTACGGACAGGGGGGAAGGAGCACTGAAGCTTTCTTT.

The sample holds one count of this clone. This chain uses TRBV19 with TRBJ2-7; 9 nucleotides line up with TRBD1. The trim removed 4 bases at V and 3 bases at J, leaving 13 bases unmatched. CDR3 length: 17 amino acids. Germline V gene sequence: CDR1 LNHDA, CDR2 SQIVND (reference sequence). DNA of the CDR3: TGTGCCAGTAGTAGCCTGATAAACAGGGGGCAAGGCTACGAGCAGTACTTC. This codes for CASSSLINRGQGYEQYF.

The genes are TRBV9 and TRBJ1-1; perhaps TRBD1 as D (5 bases). CDR1 is SGDLS and CDR2 is YYNGEE in the germline V gene. This CDR3 has 15 amino acids. V dropped 0 bases and J dropped 1 base, with 10 bases sitting between them. CDR3 DNA: TGTGCCAGCAGCGTAGAAGGGACCAGGAACACTGAAGCTTTCTTT. Residues: CASSVEGTRNTEAFF.